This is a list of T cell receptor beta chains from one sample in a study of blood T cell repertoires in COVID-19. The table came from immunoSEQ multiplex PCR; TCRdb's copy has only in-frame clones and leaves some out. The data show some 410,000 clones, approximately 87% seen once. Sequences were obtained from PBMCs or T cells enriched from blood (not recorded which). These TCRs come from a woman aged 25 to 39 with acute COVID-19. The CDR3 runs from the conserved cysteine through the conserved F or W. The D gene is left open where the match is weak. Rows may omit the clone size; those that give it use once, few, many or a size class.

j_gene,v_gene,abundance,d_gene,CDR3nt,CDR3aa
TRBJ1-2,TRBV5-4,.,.,TGTGCCAGCAGCTTGTTTAAGACAGACTATGGCTACACCTTC,CASSLFKTDYGYTF
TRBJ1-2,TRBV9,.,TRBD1,TGTGCCAGCAGCCCCCAGGACAGGGGGTATTCGAGCTATGGCTACACCTTC,CASSPQDRGYSSYGYTF
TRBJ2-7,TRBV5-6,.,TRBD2,TGTGCCAGCAGCTTGGGCCCCCTAGCGGTCCCGTCCTACGAGCAGTACTTC,CASSLGPLAVPSYEQYF
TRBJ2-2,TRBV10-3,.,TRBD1,TGTGCCATCAGGAGGGGGCGAGGGGAGCTGTTTTTT,CAIRRGRGELFF
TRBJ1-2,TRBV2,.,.,TGTGCCAGCAGTGATCCAGGGAACTATGGCTACACCTTC,CASSDPGNYGYTF
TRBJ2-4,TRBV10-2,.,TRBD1,TGCGCCAGCAGTGAGCCCCGGGACAGCAGAGCCAAAAACATTCAGTACTTC,CASSEPRDSRAKNIQYF
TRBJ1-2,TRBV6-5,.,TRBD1,TGTGCCAGCAGTAGAGACAGGGGCTTTCAGGGCTACACCTTC,CASSRDRGFQGYTF
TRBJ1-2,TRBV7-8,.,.,TGTGCCAGCAGCCGGGGGCTTACTAACTATGGCTACACCTTC,CASSRGLTNYGYTF
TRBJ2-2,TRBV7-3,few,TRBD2,TGTGCCAGCAGCTCTAGCGGGGGGGCTGACACCGGGGAGCTGTTTTTT,CASSSSGGADTGELFF
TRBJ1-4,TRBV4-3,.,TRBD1,TGCGCCAGCAGCCAAGGAGGGACAGTGGAGGAAAAACTGTTTTTT,CASSQGGTVEEKLFF
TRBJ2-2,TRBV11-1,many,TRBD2,TGTGCCAGCAGCTTACGGGGGGGCAACACCGGGGAGCTGTTTTTT,CASSLRGGNTGELFF
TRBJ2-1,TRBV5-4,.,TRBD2,TGTGCCAGCAGCTTGAACAGGGGTGTAGCGGGGGGGAGATACAATGAGCAGTTCTTC,CASSLNRGVAGGRYNEQFF
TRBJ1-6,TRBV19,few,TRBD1,TGTGCCAGTAGTATGGGGCCCGCAGGGGGTTCACCCCTCCACTTT,CASSMGPAGGSPLHF
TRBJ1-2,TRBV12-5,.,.,TGTGCTAGTAAGATCCAAAGGGGGGGCCCGTTCTATGGCTACACCTTC,CASKIQRGGPFYGYTF
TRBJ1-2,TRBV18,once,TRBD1,TGTGCCAGCTCACCCCAAGGACAGGGACCCTATGGCTACACCTTC,CASSPQGQGPYGYTF
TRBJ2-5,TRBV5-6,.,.,TGTGCCAGCAGCTTAAAGACACCGCTTCAAGAGACCCAGTACTTC,CASSLKTPLQETQYF
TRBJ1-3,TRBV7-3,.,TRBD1,TGTGCCAGCAGCTTCAGGGACAGGGGAGGTTCTGGAAACACCATATATTTT,CASSFRDRGGSGNTIYF
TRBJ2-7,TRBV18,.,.,TGTGCCAGCTCCTGGGACTCCGCCTACGAGCAGTACTTC,CASSWDSAYEQYF
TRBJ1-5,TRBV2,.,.,TGTGCCAGCGCCGAGAGCAATCAGCCCCAGCATTTT,CASAESNQPQHF
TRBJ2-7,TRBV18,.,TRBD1,TGTGCCAGCTCACCAAGGGACAGCCCCTACGAGCAGTACTTC,CASSPRDSPYEQYF
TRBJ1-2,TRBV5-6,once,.,TGTGCCAGCAGCTCGCTGGCTTACAGGCAGGAGGGCTACACCTTC,CASSSLAYRQEGYTF
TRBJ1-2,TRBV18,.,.,TGTGCCAGCTCACCGGAGAGGGTGGATGGCTACACCTTC,CASSPERVDGYTF
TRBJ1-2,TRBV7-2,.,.,TGTGCCAGCAGCTTAGAGTCAGCGTCGAGGTTGAACGGGGGCTACACCTTC,CASSLESASRLNGGYTF
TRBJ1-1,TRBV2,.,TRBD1,TGTGCCAGCAACAGGGGGCAGGGCACTGAAGCTTTCTTT,CASNRGQGTEAFF
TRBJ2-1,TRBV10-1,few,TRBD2,TGCGCCAGCAGTACCTCTAGCGGGGGGGCCTGGAATGAGCAGTTCTTC,CASSTSSGGAWNEQFF
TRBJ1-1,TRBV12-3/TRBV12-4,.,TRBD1,TGTGCCAGCAGCCGAGACAGGGGCACTGAAGCTTTCTTT,CASSRDRGTEAFF
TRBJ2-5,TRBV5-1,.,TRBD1,TGCGCCAGCAGCCTCGGGACAGGCTCAGAACAAGAGACCCAGTACTTC,CASSLGTGSEQETQYF
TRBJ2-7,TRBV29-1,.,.,TGCAGCGGAGGGACATCCCCCTACGAGCAGTACTTC,CSGGTSPYEQYF
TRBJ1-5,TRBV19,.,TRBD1,TGTGCCAGTAGTATAGAGGAGGGGGCACATCAGCCCCAGCATTTT,CASSIEEGAHQPQHF
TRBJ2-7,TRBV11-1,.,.,TGTGCCAGCAGTTTTAACAGGGACTACGAGCAGTACTTC,CASSFNRDYEQYF
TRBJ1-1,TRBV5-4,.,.,TGTGCCAGCAGCTTGGGCAGGAACACTGAAGCTTTCTTT,CASSLGRNTEAFF
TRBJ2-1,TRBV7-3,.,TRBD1,TGTGCCAGCAGCCCCGGACAGGGGGCCTCGGGTGAGCAGTTCTTC,CASSPGQGASGEQFF